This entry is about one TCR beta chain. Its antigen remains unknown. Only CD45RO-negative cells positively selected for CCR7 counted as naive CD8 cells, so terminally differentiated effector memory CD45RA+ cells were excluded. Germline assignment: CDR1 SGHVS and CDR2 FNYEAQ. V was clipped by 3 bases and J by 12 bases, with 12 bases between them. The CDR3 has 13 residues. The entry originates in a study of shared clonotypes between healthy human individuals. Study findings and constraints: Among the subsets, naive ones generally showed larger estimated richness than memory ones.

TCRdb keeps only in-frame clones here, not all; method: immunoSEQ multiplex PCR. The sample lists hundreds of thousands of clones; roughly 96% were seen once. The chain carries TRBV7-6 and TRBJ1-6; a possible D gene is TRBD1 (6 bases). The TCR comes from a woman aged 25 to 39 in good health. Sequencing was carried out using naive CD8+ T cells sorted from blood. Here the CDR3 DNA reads TGTGCCAGCAGCTTGGACAGCCGGGGACCCCTCCACTTT. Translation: CASSLDSRGPLHF.